The present T cell receptor (beta chain) was sequenced within a study of tumor-infiltrating lymphocytes in primary liver carcinoma. Study details: The yield of productive TCRbeta reads per sample was roughly 3.5 to 7.13 million and was similar across tissue types.

V lost 7 bases and J lost 2, with 11 bases in between. The CDR3 covers 13 residues. Germline V CDR1 and CDR2: MNHNS, SASEGT. This clonotype is a singleton in its sample. Its antigen is currently unknown. General study findings and limits: The study found only about 8-24% of top clones in all five tumor regions.

The input was 450 to 550 ng total RNA; TCR beta cDNA was made from it with a constant-region primer. Three nested multiplex PCR rounds, a slightly modified ARM-PCR method, built the TCR beta libraries. With TRBV1-TRBV30 forward primers and a C-beta reverse primer, the first two PCR rounds were run for nine to eleven cycles each. TCRdb re-called the multiplex PCR reads through MiXCR, storing one row per CDR3 protein. Counted here are about 97,000 distinct CDR3 sequences, about two thirds occurring once; the ten biggest clones make up around 12%. Starting material for RNA and DNA co-extraction consisted of roughly 18-34 mg of unsorted bulk tissue.

The genes are TRBV6-1 and TRBJ1-1, with unresolved D. The sequenced material came from liver tumor tissue from sampling region 2. Subset indicated: tumor region T2, inferior pole. This TCR came from a woman in her sixties with primary liver carcinoma and hepatitis B virus infection. The CDR3: CASIWGANTEAFF. The CDR3 nucleotides are TGTGCCAGCATTTGGGGTGCCAACACTGAAGCTTTCTTT.